The rows below give T cell receptor beta chains drawn from one sample of a study of T cells after yellow fever vaccination. TCRdb redid the calling of the 5' RACE reads with MiXCR, one entry per CDR3 protein. Of some 73,000 distinct CDR3 sequences listed, just under 8% are singletons. The sequenced sample was CD8+ T cells sorted from PBMCs, obtained on the day of the yellow fever booster vaccination. The origin of the receptors is a man aged 25 to 45 who received the YFV17D yellow fever vaccine. CDR3s include the opening cysteine and the closing phenylalanine or tryptophan. The D gene is left open where the match is weak. A row's size may be missing; if present it is once, few, many or a size class.

v_gene	d_gene	abundance	j_gene	CDR3nt	CDR3aa
TRBV11-2	TRBD1	many	TRBJ2-7	TGTGCCAGCAGCTACAGGGGCCACGAGCAGTACTTC	CASSYRGHEQYF
TRBV6-2/TRBV6-3	TRBD1	few	TRBJ2-5	TGTGCCAGCAGTGACGACAGGGAGAGGGAGACCCAGTACTTC	CASSDDRERETQYF
TRBV7-9	NA	NA	TRBJ2-1	TGTGCCAGCAGCCCTTCAGGGGGGTACAATGAGCAGTTCTTC	CASSPSGGYNEQFF
TRBV12-3/TRBV12-4	TRBD2	NA	TRBJ2-2	TGTGCCAGCAGTTTAAGTTATGGCGGGAGACTCACCGGGGAGCTGTTTTTT	CASSLSYGGRLTGELFF
TRBV7-8	NA	NA	TRBJ2-6	TGTGCCAGCAGCGAAGAGATCTCTGGGGCCAACGTCCTGACTTTC	CASSEEISGANVLTF
TRBV2	NA	NA	TRBJ1-6	TGTGCCAGCAGTGATGAACTCATCTCACCCCTCCACTTT	CASSDELISPLHF
TRBV4-1	NA	NA	TRBJ2-5	TGCGCCAGCATCCACGTTGGAGGGGCAAGAGGAGAGACCCAGTACTTC	CASIHVGGARGETQYF
TRBV25-1	NA	NA	TRBJ2-3	TGTGCCAGCAGTGAATTCGGACAGACCACAGATACGCAGTATTTT	CASSEFGQTTDTQYF
TRBV29-1	TRBD2	NA	TRBJ2-7	TGCAGCGTTGACTCATCGACCGGGGGGGGTTACGAGCAGTACTTC	CSVDSSTGGGYEQYF
TRBV7-2	NA	many	TRBJ2-2	TGTGCCAGCAGCTTAGCAGCGGGCACCGGGGAGCTGTTTTTT	CASSLAAGTGELFF
TRBV5-6	NA	NA	TRBJ2-1	TGTGCCAGCAGGTTGGATCCGGACGCTGTCAATGAGCAGTTCTTC	CASRLDPDAVNEQFF
TRBV6-5	TRBD2	few	TRBJ2-3	TGTGCCAGCAGTTATCTAGCGGCAGATACGCAGTATTTT	CASSYLAADTQYF
TRBV20-1	TRBD2	NA	TRBJ2-3	TGCTGTGCTTTTCCCCGGGGGGAGGGCCGGCCAGATACGCAGTATTTT	CCAFPRGEGRPDTQYF
TRBV9	TRBD2	NA	TRBJ2-2	TGTGCCAGCAGCGCCGGACTGCGGGAGCCGAACACCGGGGAGCTGTTTTTT	CASSAGLREPNTGELFF
TRBV5-1	NA	NA	TRBJ2-3	TGCGCCAGCAGCATCACTCTAGCGAGCACAGATACGCAGTATTTT	CASSITLASTDTQYF
TRBV12-3/TRBV12-4	TRBD2	few	TRBJ2-1	TGTGCCAGCAAGACTAGCGCGCAGTACAATGAGCAGTTCTTC	CASKTSAQYNEQFF
TRBV4-3	NA	NA	TRBJ1-5	TGCGCCAGCAGCCAATGGAGGCCAGGATCTGGGCAAGCTGATCAGCCCCAGCATTTT	CASSQWRPGSGQADQPQHF
TRBV6-5	NA	NA	TRBJ2-3	TGTGCCAGCAGTTACACAGCGTTGGGCACAGATACGCAGTATTTT	CASSYTALGTDTQYF
TRBV7-6	NA	NA	TRBJ2-1	TGTGCCAGCAGCTTAGTAGCCCCAGCGGGTAAATCCCCGGGTGAGCAGTTCTTC	CASSLVAPAGKSPGEQFF
TRBV19	NA	NA	TRBJ1-1	TGTGCCAGTACCTCGTACACTGAAGCTTTCTTT	CASTSYTEAFF
TRBV29-1	TRBD2	NA	TRBJ2-1	TGCAGCGTTCCAGCGGGAGGGCTTAGAAACAATGAGCAGTTCTTC	CSVPAGGLRNNEQFF
TRBV7-9	NA	NA	TRBJ2-7	TGTGCCAGCGAAGACGGAGCTTTCCACGAGCAGTACTTC	CASEDGAFHEQYF
TRBV2	NA	NA	TRBJ1-5	TGTGCCAGCACCGGACCTAGCAATCAGCCCCAGCATTTT	CASTGPSNQPQHF
TRBV25-1	NA	few	TRBJ2-5	TGTGCCAGCAGTGAATCGGAGCAAGAGACCCAGTACTTC	CASSESEQETQYF
TRBV5-6	TRBD1	few	TRBJ2-3	TGTGCCAGCAGCTTCGGGACAGGAGTCACAGATACGCAGTATTTT	CASSFGTGVTDTQYF
TRBV6-2/TRBV6-3	TRBD2	many	TRBJ2-1	TGTGCCAGCAGTTATCCGGGACTAGCGGTATCCTACAATGAGCAGTTCTTC	CASSYPGLAVSYNEQFF
TRBV12-3/TRBV12-4	NA	few	TRBJ1-2	TGTGCCAGCAGTTCAATGGACGGCGGCGGTGGCTACACCTTC	CASSSMDGGGGYTF
TRBV7-3	TRBD2	NA	TRBJ2-1	TGTGCCAGCAGCTATGTAGCGGGTACCTACAATGAGCAGTTCTTC	CASSYVAGTYNEQFF
TRBV5-6	NA	NA	TRBJ2-7	TGTGCCAGCAGCTCGGGAGCTCCCCCCGAGCAGTACTTC	CASSSGAPPEQYF
TRBV15	NA	many	TRBJ2-1	TGTGCCACCAGCAGAGATCGGGGCCCCAGGTGGGAGCAGTTCTTC	CATSRDRGPRWEQFF
TRBV24-1	NA	NA	TRBJ2-1	TGTGCCACCAGTGCTCCGAGTTCTACTGAGCAGTTCTTC	CATSAPSSTEQFF
TRBV4-3	TRBD1	few	TRBJ2-5	TGCGCCAGCAGCCTACAGGGGAGAGCAGAGACCCAGTACTTC	CASSLQGRAETQYF
TRBV7-9	TRBD2	once	TRBJ2-1	TGTGCCAGTGGTGGGGCTAGCGGGAGTTATGAGCAGTTCTTC	CASGGASGSYEQFF
TRBV27	TRBD2	few	TRBJ2-3	TGTGCCAGCAGTTCACAAATAGCGGGAGGGAGCACAGATACGCAGTATTTT	CASSSQIAGGSTDTQYF
TRBV5-5	TRBD2	NA	TRBJ2-5	TGTGCCAGCAGCTCGTGGCGGGAGAACCAAGAGACCCAGTACTTC	CASSSWRENQETQYF
TRBV27	TRBD2	few	TRBJ2-2	TGTGCCAGCAGTTTGGGACTAGCGGGAGCGAACACCGGGGAGCTGTTTTTT	CASSLGLAGANTGELFF
TRBV29-1	NA	NA	TRBJ2-1	TGCAGCGCTCAGTTGGGGGGATCCTACAATGAGCAGTTCTTC	CSAQLGGSYNEQFF
TRBV28	TRBD2	few	TRBJ2-1	TGTGCCAGCAGTTCCCCGAGCGATCGGGAGGGATCCTACAATGAGCAGTTCTTC	CASSSPSDREGSYNEQFF
TRBV7-6	TRBD2	NA	TRBJ2-3	TGTGCCAGCAGCCCCGGGGGGGGTACAGATACGCAGTATTTT	CASSPGGGTDTQYF
TRBV6-2/TRBV6-3	TRBD1	NA	TRBJ2-1	TGTGCCAGCAGTTCGACAGGGCATCCCTCCTACAATGAGCAGTTCTTC	CASSSTGHPSYNEQFF